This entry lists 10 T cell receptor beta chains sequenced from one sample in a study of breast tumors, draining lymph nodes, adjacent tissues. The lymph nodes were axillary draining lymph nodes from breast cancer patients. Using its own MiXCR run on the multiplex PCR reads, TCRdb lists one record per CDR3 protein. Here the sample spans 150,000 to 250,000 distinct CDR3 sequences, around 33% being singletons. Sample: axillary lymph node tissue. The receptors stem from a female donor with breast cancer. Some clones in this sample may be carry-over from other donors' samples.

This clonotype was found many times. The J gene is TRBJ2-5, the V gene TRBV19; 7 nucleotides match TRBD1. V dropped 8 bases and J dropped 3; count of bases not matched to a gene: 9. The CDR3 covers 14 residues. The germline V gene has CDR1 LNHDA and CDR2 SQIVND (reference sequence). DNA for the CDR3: TGTGCCAGTTCCCGACAGGGATGGGAAGAGACCCAGTACTTC. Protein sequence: CASSRQGWEETQYF.

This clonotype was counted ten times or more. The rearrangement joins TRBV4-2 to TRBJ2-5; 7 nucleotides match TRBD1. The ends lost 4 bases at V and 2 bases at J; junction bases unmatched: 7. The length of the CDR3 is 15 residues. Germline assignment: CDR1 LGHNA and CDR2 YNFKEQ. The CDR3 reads CASSRTGQVQETQYF. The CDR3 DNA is TGTGCCAGCAGCCGAACCGGACAGGTTCAAGAGACCCAGTACTTC.

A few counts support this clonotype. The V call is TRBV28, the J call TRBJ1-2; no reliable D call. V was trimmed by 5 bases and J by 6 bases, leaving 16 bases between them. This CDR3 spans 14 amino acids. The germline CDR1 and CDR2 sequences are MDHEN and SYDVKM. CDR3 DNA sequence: TGTGCCAGCAGTACCACCGGACGCTACGATGGCTACACCTTC. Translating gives CASSTTGRYDGYTF.

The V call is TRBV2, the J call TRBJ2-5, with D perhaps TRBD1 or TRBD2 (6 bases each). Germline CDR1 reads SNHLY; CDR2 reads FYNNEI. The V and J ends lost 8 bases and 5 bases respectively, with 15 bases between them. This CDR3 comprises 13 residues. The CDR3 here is CASGGNQGETQYF. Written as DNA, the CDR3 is TGTGCCAGCGGGGGGAATCAGGGGGAGACCCAGTACTTC.

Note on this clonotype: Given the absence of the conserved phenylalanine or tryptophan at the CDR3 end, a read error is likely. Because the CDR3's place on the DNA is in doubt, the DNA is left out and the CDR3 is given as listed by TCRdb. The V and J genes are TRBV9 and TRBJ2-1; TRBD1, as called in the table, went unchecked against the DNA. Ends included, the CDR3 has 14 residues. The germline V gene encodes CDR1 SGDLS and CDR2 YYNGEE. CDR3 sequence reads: CASSANGQGNEQSS.

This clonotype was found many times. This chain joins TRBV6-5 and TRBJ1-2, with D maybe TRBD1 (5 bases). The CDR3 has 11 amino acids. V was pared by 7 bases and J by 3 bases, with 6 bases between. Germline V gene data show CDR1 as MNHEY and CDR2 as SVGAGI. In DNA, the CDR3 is TGTGCCAGCATGGGGGACTATGGCTACACCTTC. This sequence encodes CASMGDYGYTF.

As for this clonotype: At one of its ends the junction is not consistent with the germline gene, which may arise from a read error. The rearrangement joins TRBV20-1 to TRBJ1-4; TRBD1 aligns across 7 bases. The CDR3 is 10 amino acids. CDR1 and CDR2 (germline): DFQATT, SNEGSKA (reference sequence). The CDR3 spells CSARAGTALF. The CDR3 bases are TGCAGTGCTAGAGCCGGGACAGCCCTTTTT.

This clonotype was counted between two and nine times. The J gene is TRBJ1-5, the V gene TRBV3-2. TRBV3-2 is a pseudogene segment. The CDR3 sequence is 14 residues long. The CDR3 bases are TGTGCCAGCAGTTTTGGACCGAACAATCAGCCCCAGCATTTT. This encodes CASSFGPNNQPQHF.

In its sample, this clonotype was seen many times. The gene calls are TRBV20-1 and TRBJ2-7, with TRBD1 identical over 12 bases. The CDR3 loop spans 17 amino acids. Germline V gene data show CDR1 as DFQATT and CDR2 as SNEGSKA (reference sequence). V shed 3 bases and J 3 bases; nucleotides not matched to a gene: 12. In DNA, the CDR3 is TGCAGTGCTAGTGGGACAGGGGGCTCCCTTCAGGGCTACGAGCAGTACTTC. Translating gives CSASGTGGSLQGYEQYF.

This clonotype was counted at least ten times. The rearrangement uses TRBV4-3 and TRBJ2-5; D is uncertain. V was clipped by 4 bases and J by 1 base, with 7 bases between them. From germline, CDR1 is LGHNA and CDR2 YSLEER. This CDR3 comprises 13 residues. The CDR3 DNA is TGCGCCAGCAGCCCCCGGCCCCAAGAGACCCAGTACTTC. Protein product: CASSPRPQETQYF.